Each of the 18 T cell receptor beta chains below was sequenced from the same sample in a study of T-cell reconstitution after alpha-beta-depleted transplantation in children. Unique molecular identifiers were built into the TCRbeta library. Each CDR3 protein gets one entry after TCRdb re-called the PCR reads with MiXCR. Among roughly 200,000 distinct CDR3 sequences listed, roughly 7% were seen once. Sequenced material: PBMCs, taken before TCRalphabeta/CD19-depleted stem cell transplant. The source is a boy aged 2 to 9 with acute lymphoblastic leukemia, due to receive a stem cell transplant.

The table lists this clonotype with many counts. The V call is TRBV2, the J call TRBJ2-7; perhaps D is TRBD1 or TRBD2 (5 bases each). Germline CDR1 is SNHLY and CDR2 is FYNNEI. With 8 bases removed from V and 1 base from J, the gap between germline ends came to 18 bases. CDR3 length: 15 residues. The DNA of the CDR3 is TGTGCCAGCCGTCTCCGGGACGGAGGATCCTACGAGCAGTACTTC. Protein: CASRLRDGGSYEQYF.

This clonotype was seen repeatedly, ten times or more. The rearrangement uses TRBV20-1 and TRBJ2-7; D is possibly TRBD2 (5 bases). The CDR3 runs to 12 residues. The germline V gene has CDR1 DFQATT and CDR2 SNEGSKA (reference sequence). The ends were cut back, 3 bases at V and 0 bases at J, with 6 bases in the middle. CDR3 nucleotides: TGCAGTGCTAGCGGGGTCTCCTACGAGCAGTACTTC. It yields the protein CSASGVSYEQYF.

This clonotype was recorded at least ten times. The chain has TRBV21-1 and TRBJ1-1; TRBD1 is the table's D call and was not checked against the DNA. TRBV21-1 is tagged as a pseudogene. The CDR3 is 13 amino acids. Here the CDR3 reads CASSKRDTTEAFF. The CDR3 DNA reads TGTGCCAGCAGCAAAAGGGACACCACTGAAGCTTTCTTT.

The V gene is TRBV3-1, the J gene TRBJ2-7; TRBD1 matches at 7 bases. This CDR3 comprises 16 residues. V lost 4 bases to trimming and J lost 1 base; unmatched junction nucleotides: 10. Germline loops: CDR1 LGHDT, CDR2 YNNKEL (reference sequence). CDR3 sequence (DNA): TGTGCCAGCAGCCGGACATGGGGCAGGGGGTCCTACGAGCAGTACTTC. This translates into CASSRTWGRGSYEQYF.

This clonotype was seen ten or more times. The V call is TRBV28, the J call TRBJ2-1, with D unresolved. In germline, CDR1 is MDHEN, CDR2 SYDVKM. The CDR3 is 12 residues long. V was cut by 10 bases and J by 7 bases, with 14 bases left in between. This CDR3 reads CATQRRGNEQFF. CDR3 DNA sequence: TGTGCCACCCAACGGCGTGGGAATGAGCAGTTCTTC.

This clonotype was recorded many times. The J gene is TRBJ2-5, the V gene TRBV18; D not certain. Per germline, CDR1 KGHSH and CDR2 LQKENI. This CDR3 is built from 11 residues. With 3 bases removed from V and 3 bases from J, the gap between germline ends came to 2 bases. CDR3 protein: CASSPEETQYF. The CDR3 bases are TGTGCCAGCTCACCTGAAGAGACCCAGTACTTC.

This clonotype showed up just a few times. J is TRBJ2-1 and V is TRBV2, with 8 bases that match TRBD2. V lost 1 base to trimming and J lost 9 bases; unmatched junction nucleotides: 2. The CDR3 consists of 13 residues. The germline gives CDR1 SNHLY, CDR2 FYNNEI. CDR3 residues: CASSEGLAFEQFF. DNA of the CDR3: TGTGCCAGCAGTGAAGGACTAGCGTTTGAGCAGTTCTTC. Full variable domain (remainder filled in from reference TRBV2 and TRBJ2-1): EPEVTQTPSHQVTQMGQEVILRCVPISNHLYFYWYRQILGQKVEFLVSFYNNEISEKSEIFDDQFSVERPDGSNFTLKIRSTKLEDSAMYFCASSEGLAFEQFFGPGTRLTVL.

This clonotype has only a few counts. The gene calls are TRBV6-2 or TRBV6-3 and TRBJ2-7; possibly TRBD2 for D (6 bases). The CDR3 sequence is 11 residues long. Germline V lookup: CDR1 MNHEY, CDR2 SVGEGT. Trimming left V 8 bases short and J 4 bases short, with 9 bases between. The CDR3 loop is CASGDFYEQYF. CDR3 coding DNA: TGTGCCAGCGGGGACTTTTACGAGCAGTACTTC.

CDR3 region: CASSLNKGFTEAFF. The CDR3 bases are TGTGCCAGCAGTTTAAATAAGGGCTTCACTGAAGCTTTCTTT. V usage is TRBV12-3 or TRBV12-4 and J usage is TRBJ1-1; no definite D call. This CDR3 spans 14 amino acids. V gave up 2 bases and J gave up 4 bases, with 11 bases separating them.

This rearrangement joins TRBV6-2 or TRBV6-3 to TRBJ2-7; D unresolved. CDR1 is MNHEY and CDR2 is SVGEGT in the germline V gene. The CDR3 spans 12 residues. V was shortened by 7 bases and J by 3 bases, with 10 bases between the two germline ends. CDR3: CASKTRNYEQYF. CDR3 in DNA: TGTGCCAGCAAAACTCGGAACTACGAGCAGTACTTC.

V usage is TRBV7-2 and J usage is TRBJ2-1; D uncertain. This CDR3 is built from 15 residues. Trimming cost V 2 bases and J 6 bases, with 14 bases left between them. The germline V gene has CDR1 SGHTA and CDR2 FQGNSA. In DNA, the CDR3 is TGTGCCAGCAGCTTATTGGCTCTCAACGGCAATGAGCAGTTCTTC. It translates to CASSLLALNGNEQFF.

The CDR3 DNA follows: TGTGCCAGCAGCCTAACAGGGGGCTTCTACGAGCAGTACTTC. As protein: CASSLTGGFYEQYF. The chain uses TRBV6-2 or TRBV6-3 and TRBJ2-7, with TRBD1 matching 9 bases. V dropped 6 bases and J dropped 3; count of bases not matched to a gene: 6. Germline V gene data show CDR1 as MNHEY and CDR2 as SVGEGT. The CDR3 loop spans 14 amino acids.

This clonotype was seen ten or more times. The DNA of the CDR3 is TGTGCCAGCAGTCCCGGGACAGGGTTTCATTCACCCCTCCACTTT. Translation gives CASSPGTGFHSPLHF. This chain connects TRBV25-1 to TRBJ1-6, with 9 bases matching TRBD1. The CDR3 extends over 15 amino acids. The V segment lost 5 bases and the J segment 8 bases; nucleotides outside the gene matches: 7. CDR1 MGHDK and CDR2 SYGVNS come from the germline V gene.

The chain has TRBV5-1 and TRBJ2-6; D unclear. Germline lookup yields CDR1 SGHRS and CDR2 YFSETQ. The CDR3 spans 14 residues. V shed 5 bases and J shed 0 bases, with 6 bases lying between them. The DNA of the CDR3 is TGCGCCAGCAGAATAGACTCTGGGGCCAACGTCCTGACTTTC. Encoded protein: CASRIDSGANVLTF.

This clonotype was detected many times. The chain uses TRBV12-3 or TRBV12-4 and TRBJ2-5, with D hard to call. The V end lost 6 bases, the J end lost 5 bases, and 13 bases lay between the germline ends. The CDR3 extends over 13 amino acids. The CDR3 sequence is CASSPIVGETQYF. CDR3 nucleotide sequence: TGTGCCAGCAGCCCAATCGTTGGGGAGACCCAGTACTTC.

The genes are TRBV27 and TRBJ2-5, with D tentatively TRBD1 (6 bases). CDR3 length equals 14 residues. Deletions cut 4 bases from V and 4 bases from J, with 13 bases between. Germline V CDR1 and CDR2: MNHEY, SMNVEV (reference sequence). The DNA of the CDR3 is TGTGCCAGCAGTTCAGGGGAAATGAGAGAGACCCAGTACTTC. Translation gives CASSSGEMRETQYF.

At least ten counts were recorded for this clonotype. This rearrangement joins TRBV13 to TRBJ2-1; a possible D gene is TRBD1 (5 bases). Germline CDR1 reads PRHDT; CDR2 reads FYEKMQ (reference sequence). The V gene lost 5 bases and the J gene lost 5 bases, with 13 bases spanning the gap. The CDR3 loop spans 14 amino acids. In nucleotides, the CDR3 is TGTGCCAGCAGCCGACTCGCAGGGAACAATGAGCAGTTCTTC. Its protein is CASSRLAGNNEQFF.

For this clonotype: A much more abundant neighbour one base away suggests this may be a read error. The V gene is TRBV27, the J gene TRBJ2-2, with TRBD1 matching over 10 bases. Germline CDR1 reads MNHEY; CDR2 reads SMNVEV (reference sequence). This CDR3 region has 16 residues. The DNA for the CDR3 is TGTGCCGGCAGTTCCCTCGGGACAGGGGACACCGGGGAGCTGTTTTTT. As protein: CAGSSLGTGDTGELFF.